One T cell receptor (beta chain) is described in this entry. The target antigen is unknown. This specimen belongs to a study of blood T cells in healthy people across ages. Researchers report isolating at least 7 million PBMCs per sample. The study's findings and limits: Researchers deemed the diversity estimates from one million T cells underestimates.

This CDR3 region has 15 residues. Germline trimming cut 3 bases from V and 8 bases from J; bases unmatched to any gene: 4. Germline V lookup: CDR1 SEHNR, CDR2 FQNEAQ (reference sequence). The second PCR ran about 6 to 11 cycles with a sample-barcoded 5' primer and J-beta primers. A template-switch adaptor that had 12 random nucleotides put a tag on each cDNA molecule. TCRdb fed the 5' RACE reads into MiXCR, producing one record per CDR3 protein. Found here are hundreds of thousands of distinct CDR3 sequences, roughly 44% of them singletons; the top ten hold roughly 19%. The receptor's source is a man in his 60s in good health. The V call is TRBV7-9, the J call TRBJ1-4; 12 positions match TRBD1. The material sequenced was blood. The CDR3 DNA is TGTGCCAGCAGCTTCGCCGGGACAGGGGGCGAAAAACTGTTTTTT. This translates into CASSFAGTGGEKLFF.